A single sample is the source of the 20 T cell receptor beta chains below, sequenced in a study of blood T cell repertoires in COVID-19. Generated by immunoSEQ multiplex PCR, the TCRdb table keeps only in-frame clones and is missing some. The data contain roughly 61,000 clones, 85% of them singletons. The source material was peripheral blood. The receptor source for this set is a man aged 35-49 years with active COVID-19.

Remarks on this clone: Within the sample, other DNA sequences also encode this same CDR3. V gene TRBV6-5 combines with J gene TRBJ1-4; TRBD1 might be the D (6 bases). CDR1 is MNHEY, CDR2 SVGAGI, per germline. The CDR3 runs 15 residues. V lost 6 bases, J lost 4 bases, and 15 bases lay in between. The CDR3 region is CASSRGGLLNEKLFF. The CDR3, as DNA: TGTGCCAGCAGCCGCGGGGGGCTGCTTAATGAAAAACTGTTTTTT.

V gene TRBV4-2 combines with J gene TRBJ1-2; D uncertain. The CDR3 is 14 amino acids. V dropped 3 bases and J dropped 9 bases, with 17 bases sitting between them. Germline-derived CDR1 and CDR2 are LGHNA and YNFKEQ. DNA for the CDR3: TGTGCCAGCAGCCAGCCACTCCGGTCTTTCAGCTACACCTTC. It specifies CASSQPLRSFSYTF.

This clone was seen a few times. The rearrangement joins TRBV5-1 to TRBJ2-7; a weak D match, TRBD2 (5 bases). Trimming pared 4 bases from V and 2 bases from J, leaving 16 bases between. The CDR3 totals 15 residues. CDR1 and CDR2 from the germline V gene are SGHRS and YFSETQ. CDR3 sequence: CASSPAGQRTYEQYF. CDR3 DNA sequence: TGCGCCAGCAGCCCCGCCGGTCAGCGGACCTACGAGCAGTACTTC.

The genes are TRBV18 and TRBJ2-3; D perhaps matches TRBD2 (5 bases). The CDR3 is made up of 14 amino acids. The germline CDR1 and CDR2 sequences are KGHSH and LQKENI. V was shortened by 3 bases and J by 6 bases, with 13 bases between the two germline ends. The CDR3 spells CASSPTIGGDTQYF. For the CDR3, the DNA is TGTGCCAGCTCACCTACCATCGGCGGGGATACGCAGTATTTT.

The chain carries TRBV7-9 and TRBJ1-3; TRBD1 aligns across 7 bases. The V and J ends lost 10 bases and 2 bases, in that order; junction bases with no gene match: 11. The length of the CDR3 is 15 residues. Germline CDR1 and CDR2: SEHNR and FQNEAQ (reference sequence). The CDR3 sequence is CAIKPGQKTGNTIYF. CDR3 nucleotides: TGTGCCATCAAACCGGGACAGAAGACTGGAAACACCATATATTTT. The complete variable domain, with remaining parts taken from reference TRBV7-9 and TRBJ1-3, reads DTGVSQNPRHKITKRGQNVTFRCDPISEHNRLYWYRQTLGQGPEFLTYFQNEAQLEKSRLLSDRFSAERPKGSFSTLEIQRTEQGDSAMYLCAIKPGQKTGNTIYFGEGSWLTVV.

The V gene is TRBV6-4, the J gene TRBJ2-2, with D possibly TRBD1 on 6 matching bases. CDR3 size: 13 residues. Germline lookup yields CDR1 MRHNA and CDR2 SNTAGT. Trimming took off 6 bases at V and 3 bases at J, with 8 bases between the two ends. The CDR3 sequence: CASRTGYTGELFF. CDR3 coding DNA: TGTGCCAGCAGAACAGGGTACACCGGGGAGCTGTTTTTT.

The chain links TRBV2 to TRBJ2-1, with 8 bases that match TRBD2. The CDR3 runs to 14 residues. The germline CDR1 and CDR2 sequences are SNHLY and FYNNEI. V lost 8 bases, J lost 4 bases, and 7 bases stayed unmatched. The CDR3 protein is CASESKREYNEQFF. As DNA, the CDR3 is TGTGCCAGCGAGTCTAAGCGGGAGTACAATGAGCAGTTCTTC.

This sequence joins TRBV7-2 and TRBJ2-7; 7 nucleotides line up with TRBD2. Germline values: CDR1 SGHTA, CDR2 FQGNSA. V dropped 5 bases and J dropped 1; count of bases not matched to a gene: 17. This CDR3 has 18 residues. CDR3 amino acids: CASSQRTSVGIRSYEQYF. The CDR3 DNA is TGTGCCAGCAGCCAACGGACTAGTGTAGGCATTAGATCCTACGAGCAGTACTTC.

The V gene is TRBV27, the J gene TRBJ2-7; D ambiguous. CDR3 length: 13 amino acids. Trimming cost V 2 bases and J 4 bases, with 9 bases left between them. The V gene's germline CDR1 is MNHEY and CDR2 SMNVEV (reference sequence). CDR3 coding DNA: TGTGCCAGCAGTTTAGTACCCGGGTACGAGCAGTACTTC. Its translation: CASSLVPGYEQYF.

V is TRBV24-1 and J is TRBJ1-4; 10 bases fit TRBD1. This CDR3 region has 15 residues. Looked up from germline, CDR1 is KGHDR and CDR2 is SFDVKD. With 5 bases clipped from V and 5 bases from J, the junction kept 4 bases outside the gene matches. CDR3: CATSALTGGNEKLFF. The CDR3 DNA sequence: TGTGCCACCAGTGCCCTGACAGGGGGCAATGAAAAACTGTTTTTT.

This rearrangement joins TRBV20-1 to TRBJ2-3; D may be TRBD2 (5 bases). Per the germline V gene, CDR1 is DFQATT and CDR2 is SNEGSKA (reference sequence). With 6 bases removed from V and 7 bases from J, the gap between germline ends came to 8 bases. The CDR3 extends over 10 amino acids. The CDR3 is CSARLNTQYF. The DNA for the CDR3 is TGCAGTGCGCGACTAAATACGCAGTATTTT.

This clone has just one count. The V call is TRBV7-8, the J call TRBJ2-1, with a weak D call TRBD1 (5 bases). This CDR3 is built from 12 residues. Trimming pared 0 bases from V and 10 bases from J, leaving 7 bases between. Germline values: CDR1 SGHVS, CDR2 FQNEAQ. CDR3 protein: CASSLAWGEQFF. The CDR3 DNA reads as TGTGCCAGCAGCTTAGCCTGGGGCGAGCAGTTCTTC.

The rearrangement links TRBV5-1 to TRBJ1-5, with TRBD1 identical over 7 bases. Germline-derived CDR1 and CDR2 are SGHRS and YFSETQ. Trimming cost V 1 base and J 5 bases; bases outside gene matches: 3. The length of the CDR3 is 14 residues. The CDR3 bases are TGCGCCAGCAGCTTGAGGCAGGGGGATCAGCCCCAGCATTTT. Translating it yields CASSLRQGDQPQHF.

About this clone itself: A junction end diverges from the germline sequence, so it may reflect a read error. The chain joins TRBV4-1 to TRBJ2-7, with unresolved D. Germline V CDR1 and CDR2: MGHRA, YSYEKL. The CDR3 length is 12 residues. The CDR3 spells CASSQDHPPRDF. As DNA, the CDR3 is TGCGCCAGCAGCCAAGATCACCCCCCGCGTGACTTC.

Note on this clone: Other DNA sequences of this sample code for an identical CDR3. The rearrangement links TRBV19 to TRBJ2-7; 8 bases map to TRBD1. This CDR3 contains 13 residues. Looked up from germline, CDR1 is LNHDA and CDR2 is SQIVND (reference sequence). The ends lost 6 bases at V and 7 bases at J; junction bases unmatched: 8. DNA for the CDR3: TGTGCCAGTAGCACCGGACAGGGTGGTGAGCAGTACTTC. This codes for CASSTGQGGEQYF.

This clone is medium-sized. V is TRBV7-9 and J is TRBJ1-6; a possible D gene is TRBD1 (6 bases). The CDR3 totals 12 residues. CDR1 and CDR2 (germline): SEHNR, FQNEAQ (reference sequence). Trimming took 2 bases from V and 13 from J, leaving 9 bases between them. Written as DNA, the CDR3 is TGTGCCAGCAGCTTAAAAGGGGGTCCCCTCCACTTT. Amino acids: CASSLKGGPLHF. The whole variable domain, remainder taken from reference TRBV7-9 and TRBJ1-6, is DTGVSQNPRHKITKRGQNVTFRCDPISEHNRLYWYRQTLGQGPEFLTYFQNEAQLEKSRLLSDRFSAERPKGSFSTLEIQRTEQGDSAMYLCASSLKGGPLHFGNGTRLTVT.

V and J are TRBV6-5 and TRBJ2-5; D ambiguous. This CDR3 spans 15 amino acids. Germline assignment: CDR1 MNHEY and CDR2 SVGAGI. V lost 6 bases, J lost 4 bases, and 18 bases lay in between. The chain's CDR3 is CASSGRRWVGETQYF. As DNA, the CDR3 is TGTGCCAGCAGCGGTCGGAGATGGGTTGGAGAGACCCAGTACTTC.

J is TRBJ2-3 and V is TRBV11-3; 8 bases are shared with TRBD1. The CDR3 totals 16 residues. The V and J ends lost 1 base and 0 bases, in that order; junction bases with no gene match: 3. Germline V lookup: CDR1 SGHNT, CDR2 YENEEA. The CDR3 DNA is TGTGCCAGCAGCTTAGGGACAGGGTTGAGCACAGATACGCAGTATTTT. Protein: CASSLGTGLSTDTQYF.

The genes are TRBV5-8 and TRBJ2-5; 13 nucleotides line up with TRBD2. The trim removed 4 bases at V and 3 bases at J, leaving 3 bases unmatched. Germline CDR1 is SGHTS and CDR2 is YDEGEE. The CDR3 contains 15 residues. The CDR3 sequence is CASSAGTSGEETQYF. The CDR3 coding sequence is TGTGCCAGCAGCGCCGGGACTAGCGGGGAAGAGACCCAGTACTTC.

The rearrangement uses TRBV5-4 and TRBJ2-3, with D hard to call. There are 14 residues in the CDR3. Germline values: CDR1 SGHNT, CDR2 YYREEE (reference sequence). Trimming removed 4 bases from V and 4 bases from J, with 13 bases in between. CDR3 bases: TGTGCCAGCAGCCCTCGGAGCGCGCCAGATACGCAGTATTTT. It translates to CASSPRSAPDTQYF. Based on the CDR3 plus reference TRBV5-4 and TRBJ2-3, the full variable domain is ETGVTQSPTHLIKTRGQQVTLRCSSQSGHNTVSWYQQALGQGPQFIFQYYREEENGRGNFPPRFSGLQFPNYSSELNVNALELDDSALYLCASSPRSAPDTQYFGPGTRLTVL.